The rows below give T cell receptor beta chains drawn from one sample of a study of T-cell memory formation after mild COVID-19. TCRdb re-analysed the 5' RACE reads in MiXCR, keeping a single row per CDR3 protein. The table has approximately 240,000 distinct CDR3 sequences, about 15% seen once. Sequenced: PBMCs or a T cell subset sorted from them (not recorded which). The receptors derive from a man younger than 35 who had mild COVID-19 (a few samples of this study predate the infection). Cell type and time point are not known. Both conserved end residues are trimmed from each CDR3. A D gene is named only where the DNA matches it firmly. Clone size is shown for a subset of rows, as once, few, many or a class of expanded clone.

j_gene	abundance	d_gene	v_gene	CDR3aa
TRBJ2-3	NA	TRBD2	TRBV7-2	ASRGGLAGGTDTQY
TRBJ1-5	many	NA	TRBV7-9	ASSLDRGVYSNQPQH
TRBJ1-1	NA	NA	TRBV29-1	SVALFVRDTEAF
TRBJ2-2	few	NA	TRBV4-2	ASSQDQASIFTGELF
TRBJ1-5	NA	NA	TRBV2	ASSEAVPNQPQH
TRBJ1-2	NA	TRBD1	TRBV24-1	ATSDSRAGGAYSSGYT
TRBJ1-2	NA	NA	TRBV7-2	ASSLNSGRSYGYT
TRBJ2-4	many	NA	TRBV30	ATSRVAKNIQY
TRBJ1-2	NA	NA	TRBV4-1	ASSQGSQSYGYT
TRBJ2-4	few	NA	TRBV18	ASSPREGSGIQY
TRBJ1-5	NA	TRBD1	TRBV4-1	ASSPHLRDRGNQPQH
TRBJ2-2	NA	NA	TRBV6-5	ASSYEGGATGELF
TRBJ2-5	few	NA	TRBV7-2	ASSLRQARETQY
TRBJ2-2	few	NA	TRBV29-1	SVGIDAGELF
TRBJ2-3	NA	NA	TRBV7-2	ASSLERFTDTQY
TRBJ2-7	NA	NA	TRBV12-3/TRBV12-4	ASTATATYEQY
TRBJ2-7	few	NA	TRBV27	ASSLWESSYEQY
TRBJ2-4	NA	TRBD1	TRBV12-3/TRBV12-4	ASRGQGAAKNIQY
TRBJ1-4	NA	NA	TRBV5-5	ASSLERGLKLF
TRBJ1-3	NA	NA	TRBV9	ASSVGAGVLGNTIY
TRBJ1-1	few	NA	TRBV5-1	ASSLTAENTEAF
TRBJ2-2	few	NA	TRBV5-1	ASTWTGPHYSGAGELF
TRBJ2-7	NA	TRBD1	TRBV12-3/TRBV12-4	ASSHLNRGQDEQY
TRBJ2-5	NA	NA	TRBV6-5	ASSLLGTQY
TRBJ2-3	few	TRBD1	TRBV5-5	ATGTGNGADTQY
TRBJ2-3	few	NA	TRBV2	ASCRGSADTQY
TRBJ1-3	NA	NA	TRBV4-1	ASSLGGYGNTIY
TRBJ2-2	few	NA	TRBV18	ASTYLSAGELF
TRBJ2-7	few	NA	TRBV5-5	ASSRLAAGSYEQY
TRBJ2-5	few	NA	TRBV3-1	ASSIIREAGTQY
TRBJ2-2	many	NA	TRBV5-1	ASSPEGSAGELF
TRBJ1-1	NA	NA	TRBV7-8	ASSSPRVRVRTEAF
TRBJ1-4	few	NA	TRBV7-9	ASSFGVDNEKLF